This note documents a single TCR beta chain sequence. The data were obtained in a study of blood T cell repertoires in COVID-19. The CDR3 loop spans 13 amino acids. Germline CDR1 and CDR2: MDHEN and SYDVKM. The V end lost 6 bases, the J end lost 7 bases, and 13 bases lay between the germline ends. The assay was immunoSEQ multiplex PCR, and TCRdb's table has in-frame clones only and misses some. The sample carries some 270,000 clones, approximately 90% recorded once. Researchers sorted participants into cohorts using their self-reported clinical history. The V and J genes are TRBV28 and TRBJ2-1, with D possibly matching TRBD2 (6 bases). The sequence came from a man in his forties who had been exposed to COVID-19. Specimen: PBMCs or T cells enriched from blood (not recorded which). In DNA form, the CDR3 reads TGTGCCAGCAGGGTGACTAGGCGGAATGAGCAGTTCTTC. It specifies CASRVTRRNEQFF.